This TCR beta chain derives from a study of shared clonotypes between healthy human individuals. Measured with immunoSEQ multiplex PCR; TCRdb has only the in-frame clones, and not every one. The table has roughly 2,300,000 clones, less than 95% seen once. The ends were cut back, 0 bases at V and 5 bases at J, with 13 bases in the middle. Germline assignment: CDR1 SQVTM and CDR2 ANQGSEA. The CDR3 spans 14 residues. The TCR was taken from a young man in good health. Some clones in this sample may be carry-over from other donors' samples. Input material: naive CD4+ T cells from PBMCs. Subset here: CD45RA+ positively selected. The V and J genes are TRBV29-1 and TRBJ2-5, with D tentatively TRBD2 (5 bases). Here the CDR3 DNA reads TGCAGCGTTGAAGATCAGAGAGGGCTGGAGACCCAGTACTTC. Amino acids: CSVEDQRGLETQYF.